This T cell receptor beta chain was recorded in a study of shared clonotypes between healthy human individuals (dated by TCRdb to 2018 to 2020). Regarding the study in general: A couple of women and three men aged 18 to 49 years were included in the cohort. Between about 0.85 and 10 billion PBMCs per donor were obtained by leukapheresis. To estimate repertoire size and how much clonotype sharing occurs between individuals, the study deeply sequenced the blood TCR repertoires of five healthy adults. For each donor, three plates each were used for CD4 naive and CD4 memory, two plates were used for CD8 naive, and one plate was used for CD8 memory. To increase sequencing depth and limit assay-specific biases, TCR repertoire library preparation and sequencing were carried out by different laboratories using diverse techniques. Results and caveats for the whole study, not just this receptor: Because the study included only a small number of donors, the genetic and exposure-history diversity represented was limited. Naive subsets generally had larger estimated clonotype richness than memory subsets did. Rarefaction of sorted-subset datasets indicated incomplete sequencing despite the large sequencing depth. Compared with non-shared clonotypes, the clonotypes found in all four sorted-subset donors had higher generation probabilities. When a handful of donors were compared, the shared fraction of clonotypes was about 5% for naive CD4, 3.5% for naive CD8, 2.3% for memory CD4, and about 0.36% for memory CD8. Sampling was restricted to blood, and TCR repertoires in tissue are likely to differ from TCR repertoires in blood. Pairwise subsampling indicated that sequencing depth was expected to affect the degree of clonotype sharing among donors.

For the CD8 naive samples, CD45RO-negative cells were positively selected for CCR7, yielding a CD45RA+CCR7+ population from which TemRA cells were excluded. The donors were healthy, HIV-negative adults with no recently reported acute infections or vaccinations. Only Caucasian adults living in Nashville, Tennessee, USA were represented among the donors. After blood collection by leukapheresis, PBMCs were isolated using Ficoll-Histopaque density gradient centrifugation and then cryopreserved in the vapor phase of liquid nitrogen. Purity and quantity of every magnetically sorted T cell population were checked by analytical flow cytometry. From each sorted fraction, genomic DNA was isolated and quantified by UV absorbance on a Nanodrop 2000c. CDR1 is given as SGHDN and CDR2 as FVKESK, both from the germline V gene. The CDR3 sequence holds 16 residues, the cysteine and phenylalanine included. Only the CDR3 region is kept as DNA, spanning 48 bases read in frame from base 1. A distance of 18 bases separates the germline ends of V and J, which lose 4 bases and 5 bases respectively.

In the case of this clone: The antigen it binds to is not known. Base qualities are missing; no much larger clone stands one base away.

Using the deep immunoSEQ assay, TCR CDR3 regions were amplified from genomic DNA by multiplex PCR. For each cell subset, the extracted genomic DNA was distributed evenly across all wells of several immunoSEQ 96-well plates, and each plate served as one replicate. For sorted subsets, roughly 190 ng of genomic DNA, equivalent to 25,000 to 35,000 T cell genomes, went into each replicate PCR. The purified libraries were quantified using a Qubit 3.0 fluorometer, sized with a Bioanalyzer 2100, and then quantified again using the KAPA Library Quantification kit. Every immunoSEQ 96-well plate was sequenced on a separate single-read 150-cycle Illumina NextSeq 550 flow cell. In the paper's pipeline: Because the immunoSEQ output included only junctional sequences and no quality scores, the filtering could not be the same as the filtering used for full-length reads. Sequences were annotated with PyIR, a Python wrapper for IgBLAST v1.9, using IMGT germline references to assign V/J genes and CDR3. Any read was removed if the V/J assignment was weak (E-value above 1e-6), the CDR3 was missing, or the read contained stop codons, out-of-frame junctions, or ambiguous translated residues. V3J clonotypes were defined as sequences sharing the same inferred V gene, J gene, and CDR3 amino acid sequence. Percentage overlap between repertoires was computed as shared unique clonotypes divided by the size of the smaller repertoire. Three approaches were used to assess repertoire richness: RTK rarefaction, the Chao1 estimator, and Recon v2.1 estimates of unobserved clonotypes. Generation probabilities for all TCRbeta clonotypes obtained by the gDNA method from several donors were computed using OLGA. The immuneACCESS repertoire file appears here via TCRdb, limited to in-frame rearrangements. These files lack a portion of the clones; in checked studies, under half of the deficit traces to unresolved V genes, and the cause of the others is not known. That table is the source of V, J and clone size, and D and trimming were worked out from the DNA. The sample table contains about 2.2 million clones; only one count was recorded for around 93% of them. The ten biggest clones cover less than 2% of the sample.

The rearranged chain carries TRBV14 and TRBJ1-5; the D gene is perhaps TRBD1, from 5 matching bases. The receptor's source is a man in his late teens or twenties in good health. Some clones in this sample may be carry-over from other donors' samples. The sample was naive CD8+ T cells from PBMCs. According to the study, the label for this sample's cell subset or site signals: CD45RA+CCR7+. Here the CDR3 is given as CASSRRDGRLDQPQHF. The sequenced DNA: TGTGCCAGCAGCCGCCGGGACGGACGCTTGGATCAGCCCCAGCATTTT.